The 29 T cell receptor beta chains reported below all come from one sample, sequenced in a study of T cell repertoires in cytomegalovirus infection. MiXCR, applied by TCRdb to the reads, yields one record per CDR3 protein. The sample lists nearly 650,000 distinct CDR3 sequences, approximately 24% occurring once. Sequenced sample: CD8+ T cells from PBMCs. These receptors all come from a human donor in good health (CMV status not recorded). Some clones in this sample may be carry-over from other donors' samples.

V and J are TRBV10-3 and TRBJ1-2; TRBD1 aligns across 8 bases. The germline V gene encodes CDR1 ENHRY and CDR2 SYGVKD. V trimming: 6 bases; J trimming: 6 bases; junction bases outside the gene matches: 15. The CDR3 loop spans 16 amino acids. The CDR3 spells CAIREYTQDREDGYTF. Written as DNA, the CDR3 is TGTGCCATCAGGGAATATACGCAGGACAGGGAAGATGGCTACACCTTC.

As for this clonotype: The conserved closing phenylalanine or tryptophan is absent in this CDR3, likely reflecting a read error. The CDR3 here is CASSWGANTGELFY. The CDR3, as DNA: TGCGCCAGCAGCTGGGGGGCGAACACCGGGGAGCTGTTTTAT. This chain connects TRBV5-1 to TRBJ2-2; weak D call: TRBD2 (6 bases). The CDR3 is made up of 14 amino acids. Deletions cut 3 bases from V and 0 bases from J, with 6 bases between. Germline CDR1 and CDR2: SGHRS and YFSETQ.

This sequence joins TRBV25-1 and TRBJ1-1; D possibly corresponds to TRBD1 (6 bases). The germline V gene has CDR1 MGHDK and CDR2 SYGVNS. This CDR3 region has 14 residues. Trimming removed 3 bases from V and 2 bases from J, with 10 bases in between. CDR3 loop: CASSEDSFNTEAFF. The CDR3 bases are TGTGCCAGCAGTGAGGACAGTTTCAACACTGAAGCTTTCTTT.

Concerning this clonotype itself: This may arise from a read error, as a much more abundant clone is one base away. The chain employs TRBV7-6 and TRBJ2-5; D perhaps matches TRBD1 (6 bases). This CDR3 has 16 residues. Germline assignment: CDR1 SGHVS and CDR2 FNYEAQ. In DNA, the CDR3 is TGTGTCAGCAGCTTGAGGACAGACTCGTACCAAGAGACCCAGTACTTC. It codes for CVSSLRTDSYQETQYF.

This clonotype has only a few counts. This chain uses TRBV12-3 or TRBV12-4 with TRBJ2-5; no clear D. The V and J ends lost 4 bases and 9 bases respectively, with 9 bases between them. The CDR3 runs to 11 residues. The CDR3 DNA is TGTGCCAGCAGTTCCTCTGGGTCCCAGTACTTC. Translation: CASSSSGSQYF.

This clonotype was found a few times. The chain links TRBV19 to TRBJ2-3; the D gene is possibly TRBD2 (6 bases). The CDR3 sequence is 15 residues long. Trimming took 7 bases from V and 3 from J, leaving 17 bases between them. CDR1 is LNHDA, CDR2 SQIVND, per germline (reference sequence). The CDR3 protein is CASKPGLQMTDTQYF. CDR3 nucleotides: TGTGCCAGTAAACCGGGACTGCAAATGACAGATACGCAGTATTTT.

The gene calls are TRBV28 and TRBJ1-3; D gene uncertain. Germline V gene data show CDR1 as MDHEN and CDR2 as SYDVKM. Trimming took 3 bases from V and 5 from J, leaving 14 bases between them. CDR3 length: 15 amino acids. DNA for the CDR3: TGTGCCAGCAGTTTGAGGGAGGCGATGAGAAACACCATATATTTT. Translating gives CASSLREAMRNTIYF.

This clonotype was found many times. The rearrangement links TRBV7-2 to TRBJ1-1, with TRBD1 as a possible D gene (5 bases). The germline V gene encodes CDR1 SGHTA and CDR2 FQGNSA. Trimming stripped 3 bases from V and 0 bases from J, with 8 bases between. The CDR3 length is 14 residues. CDR3 DNA sequence: TGTGCCAGCAGCTTTGTGACAGTGAACACTGAAGCTTTCTTT. The encoded protein is CASSFVTVNTEAFF.

The chain combines TRBV7-9 with TRBJ1-3; no clear D gene. V was pared by 5 bases and J by 0 bases, with 11 bases between. Germline-derived CDR1 and CDR2 are SEHNR and FQNEAQ (reference sequence). CDR3 size: 15 residues. As DNA, the CDR3 is TGTGCCAGCAGCCCCGTTCGGAGCTCTGGAAACACCATATATTTT. The encoded protein is CASSPVRSSGNTIYF.

The genes are TRBV6-8 and TRBJ2-2, with D perhaps matching TRBD1 (6 bases). There are 15 residues in the CDR3. V was trimmed by 2 bases and J by 5 bases, leaving 12 bases between them. Germline V gene data show CDR1 as MNHGY and CDR2 as SAAAGT. CDR3 bases: TGTGCCAGCAGTTACCTGGGGGCAGGTACCGGGGAGCTGTTTTTT. Its translation: CASSYLGAGTGELFF.

This clonotype occurred many times. V is TRBV4-2 and J is TRBJ2-1, with a tentative D call TRBD2 (7 bases). V dropped 8 bases and J dropped 9 bases, with 29 bases sitting between them. This CDR3 is 17 amino acids long. The germline V gene encodes CDR1 LGHNA and CDR2 YNFKEQ. In nucleotides, the CDR3 is TGTGCCAGCGCCCAAGGATTCGGGGGGCCTTTGATTAGTGAGCAGTTCTTC. It encodes CASAQGFGGPLISEQFF.

Of note for this clonotype: A much larger clonotype is one base distant, so this may be a read error. This chain links TRBV28 with TRBJ2-3; no clear D gene. Germline V gene data show CDR1 as MDHEN and CDR2 as SYDVKM. This CDR3 has 14 residues. The CDR3 bases are TGTGCCGGCAGTTTCTACGGTACCACAGATACGCAGTATTTT. Translation: CAGSFYGTTDTQYF. Looking up the rest from reference TRBV28 and TRBJ2-3 gives the full variable domain: DVKVTQSSRYLVKRTGEKVFLECVQDMDHENMFWYRQDPGLGLRLIYFSYDVKMKEKGDIPEGYSVSREKKERFSLILESASTNQTSMYLCAGSFYGTTDTQYFGPGTRLTVL.

This clonotype was detected ten times or more. J is TRBJ2-1 and V is TRBV11-1; 10 nucleotides align to TRBD1. V lost 6 bases to trimming and J lost 5 bases; unmatched junction nucleotides: 7. There are 15 residues in the CDR3. Germline values: CDR1 SGHAT, CDR2 FQDESV (reference sequence). CDR3 loop: CASRPDRGRHNEQFF. The CDR3 DNA reads TGTGCCAGCAGGCCCGACAGGGGGCGTCACAATGAGCAGTTCTTC.

This clonotype has a count of ten or more. The gene calls are TRBV12-3 or TRBV12-4 and TRBJ1-2; 9 bases are shared with TRBD1. Trimming removed 1 base from V and 6 bases from J; junction bases left unmatched: 6. The CDR3 is 15 amino acids. CDR3 protein: CASSLVRDRANGYTF. The DNA for the CDR3 is TGTGCCAGCAGTTTAGTAAGGGACAGGGCTAATGGCTACACCTTC.

This clonotype was recorded many times. The chain recombines TRBV7-9 with TRBJ1-2; D unresolved. In germline, CDR1 is SEHNR, CDR2 FQNEAQ (reference sequence). Deletions cut 1 base from V and 5 bases from J, with 11 bases between. The CDR3 is 14 residues long. CDR3 bases: TGTGCCAGCAGCTTAGAAACAGTTGCGTATGGCTACACCTTC. This encodes CASSLETVAYGYTF.

This clonotype was seen a few times. The chain combines TRBV6-6 with TRBJ2-3; no clear D gene. V was shortened by 4 bases and J by 2 bases, with 10 bases between the two germline ends. CDR1 MNHNY and CDR2 SVGAGI come from the germline V gene (reference sequence). The CDR3 is made up of 14 amino acids. CDR3 amino acids: CASSSHRFTDTQYF. The CDR3 nucleotides read TGTGCCAGCAGTTCCCACCGGTTCACAGATACGCAGTATTTT.

The chain uses TRBV27 and TRBJ2-3; 9 nucleotides match TRBD2. Trimming at V came to 2 bases and at J to 3 bases, leaving 3 bases not matched to a gene. The CDR3 spans 15 residues. Germline CDR1 reads MNHEY; CDR2 reads SMNVEV (reference sequence). The CDR3 sequence: CASSLIAGETDTQYF. The CDR3 region has the DNA TGTGCCAGCAGTTTAATAGCGGGGGAGACAGATACGCAGTATTTT.

The table lists this clonotype with many counts. The chain joins TRBV28 to TRBJ2-7, with unresolved D. Germline CDR1 is MDHEN and CDR2 is SYDVKM. The CDR3 runs 13 residues. V was pared by 2 bases and J by 3 bases, with 8 bases between. For the CDR3, the DNA is TGTGCCAGCAGTTTAAATAAGGGCTACGAGCAGTACGTC. Translating it yields CASSLNKGYEQYV.

This clonotype came up once. This may arise from a read error, as a much more abundant clone is one base away. The chain uses TRBV9 and TRBJ2-1, with D perhaps being TRBD1 or TRBD2 (6 bases each). Germline CDR1 and CDR2: SGDLS and YYNGEE. The CDR3 is made up of 14 amino acids. V lost 4 bases and J 0 bases, leaving 8 bases between the germline ends. Here the CDR3 reads CASSPGASYNEQFF. The CDR3 DNA sequence: TGTGCCAGCAGCCCGGGGGCCTCCTACAATGAGCAGTTCTTC.

This clonotype was found once. The chain combines TRBV20-1 with TRBJ1-1, with D unresolved. This CDR3 is built from 14 residues. Trimming took 0 bases from V and 1 from J, leaving 9 bases between them. CDR1 is DFQATT and CDR2 is SNEGSKA in the germline V gene (reference sequence). DNA for the CDR3: TGCAGTGCTAGAGATATGAGTGGGAACACTGAAGCTTTCTTT. Protein product: CSARDMSGNTEAFF.

Only a few counts were recorded for this clonotype. The chain uses TRBV10-3 and TRBJ2-2; the D is unclear. The germline V gene has CDR1 ENHRY and CDR2 SYGVKD. The CDR3 has 15 residues. Trimming left V 3 bases short and J 0 bases short, with 8 bases between. DNA for the CDR3: TGTGCCATCAGTGATGCACGCACGAACACCGGGGAGCTGTTTTTT. It encodes CAISDARTNTGELFF.

The J gene is TRBJ2-7, the V gene TRBV7-9, with 7 bases matching TRBD1. The junction had 7 bases not matched to a gene; V was cut back by 1 base and J by 4 bases. This CDR3 has 15 amino acids. Germline assignment: CDR1 SEHNR and CDR2 FQNEAQ (reference sequence). The CDR3 loop is CASSLEGAAGYEQYV. Written as DNA, the CDR3 is TGTGCCAGCAGCTTAGAGGGGGCTGCTGGATACGAGCAGTACGTC.

This clonotype was counted a few times. The V call is TRBV2, the J call TRBJ2-1; 10 bases are a match to TRBD1. The CDR3 has 17 residues. CDR1 and CDR2 (germline): SNHLY, FYNNEI. V trimming: 3 bases; J trimming: 4 bases; junction bases outside the gene matches: 9. Here the CDR3 DNA reads TGTGCCAGCAGTGACCCGATGCGGGACAGGGGATACAATGAGCAGTTCTTC. It yields the protein CASSDPMRDRGYNEQFF. Combining the CDR3 with reference TRBV2 and TRBJ2-1 gives the whole variable domain EPEVTQTPSHQVTQMGQEVILRCVPISNHLYFYWYRQILGQKVEFLVSFYNNEISEKSEIFDDQFSVERPDGSNFTLKIRSTKLEDSAMYFCASSDPMRDRGYNEQFFGPGTRLTVL.

This clonotype was seen ten or more times. One end of the junction fails to match germline, which may point to a read error. V usage is TRBV5-1 and J usage is TRBJ1-1; D not certain. The CDR3 sequence is 15 residues long. Germline CDR1 is SGHRS and CDR2 is YFSETQ. CDR3 residues: CASSLEGGMNTEAFF. The DNA for the CDR3 is TGTGCCAGCAGCTTAGAGGGCGGAATGAACACTGAAGCTTTCTTT.

This clonotype was counted ten times or more. The V and J genes are TRBV11-3 and TRBJ1-3; D gene ambiguous. Germline V gene data show CDR1 as SGHNT and CDR2 as YENEEA. This CDR3 contains 14 residues. With 0 bases removed from V and 4 bases from J, the gap between germline ends came to 7 bases. The CDR3 region has the DNA TGTGCCAGCAGCTTAGACACAGCCGGAAACACCATATATTTT. The encoded protein is CASSLDTAGNTIYF.

Remarks on this clonotype: At one end the junction does not follow the germline gene, possibly because of a read error. The V call is TRBV15, the J call TRBJ2-7; D is perhaps TRBD1 (6 bases). The germline CDR1 and CDR2 sequences are LNHNV and YYDKDF (reference sequence). The CDR3 has 13 amino acids. The chain's CDR3 is CTTSRGTPYEQYF. The CDR3 DNA reads TGTACCACCAGCAGAGGGACACCTTACGAGCAGTACTTC.

This clonotype was seen a few times. The V gene is TRBV2, the J gene TRBJ2-2; no clear D gene. This CDR3 region has 13 residues. CDR1 and CDR2 (germline): SNHLY, FYNNEI. V was trimmed by 2 bases and J by 2 bases, leaving 3 bases between them. CDR3 sequence: CASSEYNTGELFF. Here the CDR3 DNA reads TGTGCCAGCAGTGAATACAACACCGGGGAGCTGTTTTTT.

The V gene is TRBV6-1, the J gene TRBJ2-1, with 9 bases that match TRBD1. The length of the CDR3 is 13 residues. The ends lost 6 bases at V and 8 bases at J; junction bases unmatched: 5. Germline CDR1 MNHNS, CDR2 SASEGT. The CDR3 loop reads CASRRTGVHEQFF. The DNA of the CDR3 is TGTGCCAGCAGACGGACAGGGGTTCATGAGCAGTTCTTC.

This clonotype was seen ten or more times. CDR3 residues: CASSLGTGASYNEQFF. CDR3 nucleotides: TGTGCCAGCAGCTTAGGAACAGGCGCCTCCTACAATGAGCAGTTCTTC. This chain links TRBV7-9 with TRBJ2-1, with D maybe TRBD1 (5 bases). The CDR3 spans 16 residues. The V gene lost 1 base and the J gene lost 0 bases, with 10 bases spanning the gap. Germline assignment: CDR1 SEHNR and CDR2 FQNEAQ (reference sequence).